The text below deals with one TCR beta chain. What it recognizes is unknown. The J segment lost 3 bases and the V segment lost 3 bases, leaving 7 bases of the junction unmatched. CDR1 and CDR2 from the germline V gene are SEHNR and FQNEAQ (reference sequence). The CDR3 extends over 16 amino acids. The data belong to a study of T-cell memory formation after mild COVID-19. Study findings and constraints: Day 15 to 85 contracting clones showed balanced CD4/CD8; later expanders leaned CD4+. Mainly CM and EM harbored the contracting CD4+ clones; mainly EMRA harbored the CD8+ ones. Researchers found some responding clones in pre-infection memory, a sign that cross-reactive memory joined.

Barcoded TCR alpha and TCR beta cDNA libraries with UMIs came from 5'RACE using constant-segment primers. MiXCR, run by TCRdb on the 5' RACE reads, gives a single entry per CDR3 protein. The sample gives about 15,000 distinct CDR3 sequences, approximately 23% of which show up once; 45% to 75% is in the top ten. The clonotype originates from a man younger than 35 who had mild COVID-19 (a few samples of this study predate the infection). Cell type and time point are not known. Sequencing was performed on PBMCs or a T cell subset sorted from them (not recorded which). The rearrangement joins TRBV7-9 to TRBJ2-1; 8 positions match TRBD1. This chain's CDR3 is CASSFLQGAVYNEQFF. CDR3 nucleotide sequence: TGTGCCAGCAGCTTCCTCCAGGGGGCAGTCTACAATGAGCAGTTCTTC.